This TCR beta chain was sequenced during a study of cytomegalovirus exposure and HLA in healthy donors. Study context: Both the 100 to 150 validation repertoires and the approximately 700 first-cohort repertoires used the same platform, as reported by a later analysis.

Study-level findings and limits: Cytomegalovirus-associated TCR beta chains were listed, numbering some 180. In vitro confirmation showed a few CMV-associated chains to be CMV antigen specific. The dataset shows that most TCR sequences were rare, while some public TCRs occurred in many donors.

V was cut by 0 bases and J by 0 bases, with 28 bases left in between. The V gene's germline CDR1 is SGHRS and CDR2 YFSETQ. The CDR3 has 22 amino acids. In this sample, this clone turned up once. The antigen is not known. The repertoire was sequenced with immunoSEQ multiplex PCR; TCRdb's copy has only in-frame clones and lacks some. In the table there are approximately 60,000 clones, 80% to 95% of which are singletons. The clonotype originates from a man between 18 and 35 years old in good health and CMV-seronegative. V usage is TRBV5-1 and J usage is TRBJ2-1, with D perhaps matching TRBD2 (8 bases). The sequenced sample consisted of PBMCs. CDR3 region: CASSLAGTAGARAQHSYNEQFF. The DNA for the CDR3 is TGCGCCAGCAGCTTGGCGGGGACAGCGGGGGCGCGGGCCCAACACTCCTACAATGAGCAGTTCTTC.